This TCR beta chain was found in a study of control samples from healthy donors and cancer patients. Trimming shortened V by 1 base and J by 4 bases, and 7 bases separated the two germline ends. Germline values: CDR1 MNHNS, CDR2 SASEGT. CDR3 size: 13 residues. Method: immunoSEQ multiplex PCR; TCRdb's copy keeps in-frame clones and lacks some. The repertoire has about 51,000 clones, 75% to 85% of them found once; the top ten carry around 10%. Sequenced sample: blood. This chain joins TRBV6-1 and TRBJ1-2, with D unclear. The sequence derives from a man in his 70s in good health. CDR3 in DNA: TGTGCCAGCAGTGAAGGACGCATCTATGGCTACACCTTC. Its protein is CASSEGRIYGYTF.